The clone carrying this T cell receptor (beta chain) was seen only once. Libraries were prepared by immunoSEQ multiplex PCR; TCRdb keeps only in-frame clonotypes and omits some of them. The data hold roughly 50,000 clones, with 80% to 90% observed a single time. From germline, CDR1 is PRHDT and CDR2 FYEKMQ (reference sequence). Trimming took 5 bases from V and 2 from J, leaving 15 bases between them. This CDR3 spans 15 amino acids. The sample comes from a study of blood T cell repertoires in COVID-19. This chain uses TRBV13 with TRBJ1-2; D may be TRBD1 (5 bases). The sample comprised peripheral blood. The TCR originated in a human donor in a cohort sampled during active COVID-19. CDR3 amino acids: CASSQSPGSNYGYTF. Written as DNA, the CDR3 is TGTGCCAGCAGCCAATCTCCAGGGTCCAACTATGGCTACACCTTC.